This is a list of T cell receptor beta chains from one sample in a study of T cell responses to AZD1222 COVID-19 vaccine. Assay used: immunoSEQ multiplex PCR; TCRdb lists only in-frame clones, some missing. The sample includes some 95,000 clones, 80% to 90% of them seen just once. The sequences come from peripheral blood, collected on day 0 of AZD1222 vaccination. The receptors here all came from an adult in good health. The CDR3 runs from the conserved cysteine through the conserved F or W.

V: TRBV21-1; J: TRBJ1-1; CDR3: CASSKEGTGDPVSGAFF
V: TRBV6-2/TRBV6-3; J: TRBJ2-3; CDR3: CASSYSESGSWGTDTQYF
V: TRBV11-1; J: TRBJ2-2; CDR3: CASSPGGRGLFF
V: TRBV11-2; J: TRBJ2-5; CDR3: CASSLVIQETQYF
V: TRBV18; J: TRBJ1-1; CDR3: CASSPQDTNTEAFF
V: TRBV5-1; J: TRBJ1-1; CDR3: CASSSGTGGTEAFF
V: TRBV15; J: TRBJ1-4; CDR3: CATSRDPNEKLFF
V: TRBV7-2; J: TRBJ2-1; CDR3: CASSLDGTINNEQFF
V: TRBV27; J: TRBJ2-1; CDR3: CASSLGTTSNEQFF
V: TRBV6-1; J: TRBJ1-5; CDR3: CASSEDGYLPQHF
V: TRBV6-5; J: TRBJ1-1; CDR3: CASSQRLGQGMAFF
V: TRBV7-9; J: TRBJ2-5; CDR3: CASSLDSLGGTQYF
V: TRBV11-3; J: TRBJ2-1; CDR3: CASSFGRERNEQFF
V: TRBV3-1/TRBV3-2; J: TRBJ1-2; CDR3: CASSNLDQVFYGYTF
V: TRBV2; J: TRBJ2-5; CDR3: CASSTSGLAGRGTQYF
V: TRBV6-6; J: TRBJ2-2; CDR3: CASSRSGGPGNTGELFF
V: TRBV5-1; J: TRBJ2-2; CDR3: CASSLTGGLGGTGELFF
V: TRBV18; J: TRBJ1-2; CDR3: CASSPRQGRDGYTF
V: TRBV6-5; J: TRBJ2-7; CDR3: CASSWELSYEQYF
V: TRBV2; J: TRBJ1-1; CDR3: CASSEQWVEAFF
V: TRBV5-5; J: TRBJ1-2; CDR3: CASSLAGANYGYTF
V: TRBV2; J: TRBJ2-7; CDR3: CASRTDLSSYEQYF
V: TRBV5-1; J: TRBJ1-6; CDR3: CASSLDNSPLHF
V: TRBV14; J: TRBJ1-1; CDR3: CASSQVAFTEAFF
V: TRBV12-3/TRBV12-4; J: TRBJ1-1; CDR3: CASSRASNTEAFF
V: TRBV4-1; J: TRBJ1-1; CDR3: CASSQSWPANTEAFF
V: TRBV5-1; J: TRBJ2-2; CDR3: CASSYRATGELFF
V: TRBV5-5; J: TRBJ2-3; CDR3: CASSLDVDTQYF
V: TRBV11-1; J: TRBJ1-5; CDR3: CASSLSDNQPQHF
V: TRBV20-1; J: TRBJ1-5; CDR3: CSASPRGGSDQPQHF
V: TRBV5-1; J: TRBJ2-2; CDR3: CASSEGTHTGELFF
V: TRBV7-6; J: TRBJ1-4; CDR3: CASSLVFWTDSNEKLFF
V: TRBV15; J: TRBJ1-6; CDR3: CATSRATGAFNSPLHF
V: TRBV11-2; J: TRBJ2-3; CDR3: CASSPPFSDTQYF
V: TRBV7-9; J: TRBJ1-1; CDR3: CASSLDEGHLDTEAFF
V: TRBV3-1/TRBV3-2; J: TRBJ2-7; CDR3: CASSQGRTYEQYF
V: TRBV5-1; J: TRBJ2-1; CDR3: CASSRMTSGYNEQFF
V: TRBV5-1; J: TRBJ2-5; CDR3: CASSLGQYQETQYF
V: TRBV5-1; J: TRBJ1-6; CDR3: CASSLALTSPLHF
V: TRBV30; J: TRBJ2-7; CDR3: CAWSTWDTDSYEQYF
V: TRBV3-1/TRBV3-2; J: TRBJ2-6; CDR3: CASSLYVSSSGANVLTF
V: TRBV30; J: TRBJ1-2; CDR3: CAWSWGGLYGYTF
V: TRBV3-1/TRBV3-2; J: TRBJ2-7; CDR3: CASSPYGGRQYF
V: TRBV11-3; J: TRBJ2-3; CDR3: CASSLMGDTQYF
V: TRBV18; J: TRBJ2-2; CDR3: CASSPGMTGELFF
V: TRBV5-4; J: TRBJ1-2; CDR3: CASSRGTLAGYTF